This T cell receptor (beta chain) appears in the sequencing data of a study of identical twins (dated by TCRdb to the mid-2010s). General notes on the study: TCR alpha and beta repertoires from monozygotic twins, unrelated adults of various ages and cord blood were deep-sequenced to test whether fetal clonotypes persist. To rule out contamination, replicate twin experiments were performed at different times with different library preparation protocols. Paper-wide results and their limitations: Fewer insertions were carried by abundant cord blood beta clonotypes, a similar but weaker trend appeared in young adult naive repertoires, and no such trend appeared in memory repertoires. In beta out-of-frame sequences, excess twin sharing was weaker, because having fewer shared sequences lowered the signal-to-noise ratio. Recombination models systematically underestimated out-of-frame TCR alpha sharing in monozygotic twins but agreed with sharing between unrelated individuals. Zero-insertion analyses could be partly confounded by invariant T cells such as MAIT and iNKT, although diverse VJ usage argued against such confounding for most clonotypes. Compared with coincidental sharing between unrelated individuals, out-of-frame TCR alpha sequences shared between twins showed an excess of sequences with low generation probability. Because the same donors could not be followed over many years, conclusions were based on cross-sectional statistical analysis.

V is pared back by 7 bases and J by 7 bases, with 8 bases lying between the germline termini. Inclusive of the bounding cysteine and phenylalanine, the CDR3 is 11 residues long. Just CDR3 DNA is preserved here, 33 bases in frame from base 1. Reading the germline V gene (reference sequence) gives CDR1 MNHEY and CDR2 SMNVEV. Every donor was a healthy Caucasian. The study also sequenced three unrelated non-twin adults: a male aged 18 to 29, a male aged 50 to 60 and a female aged 50 to 60. Miltenyi CD45RO+ enrichment and human naive T-cell isolation kits were used to isolate memory (CD45RO+) and naive T cells from PBMC. The library was obtained by 5' RACE. Data came from an Illumina HiSeq 2000. Template switching introduced a universal primer binding site; the final cDNA contained a unique molecular identifier, enabling accurate counting of TCR cDNA molecules. Specific primers in the conserved constant-segment region were used to synthesize first-strand cDNA for the TCR alpha and beta chains. To control for contamination, each cDNA library was double barcoded with a SMART-Mk sample barcode plus Illumina barcodes. Two successive PCR steps introduced TruSeq adapter sequences along with Illumina sample barcodes. The TCR alpha and beta cDNA libraries were sequenced on the Illumina HiSeq platform using custom primers. Per the source publication's procedure: Raw reads were processed with MiGEC to extract unique molecular identifiers, and MiXCR was used to determine CDR3 positions. Recombination models were inferred per individual with the repgenHMM and IGoR tools using an EM algorithm. The analysis of shared clonotypes was done with the tcR package in R, with sharing normalized by the product of cloneset sizes. To study raw recombination free of thymic and clonal selection effects, out-of-frame nonproductive sequences were analyzed. Starting from the raw public reads, TCRdb applied fastp trimming at Q25, assembled clones with MiXCR and retained in-frame beta chains. Each CDR3 protein gets just one entry, which takes the most common genes and DNA from the rows behind it. The V and J calls reflect TCRdb's pipeline rather than the authors' work. The sample yields around 340,000 distinct CDR3 sequences; 7% to 9.5% were counted once. Of the sample, over 7% falls within the top ten clones.

This clonotype was seen more than once but under ten times. The antigen this receptor binds is unknown. No per-base quality is available; no much larger clone lies one base away. Material: naive T cells sorted from blood. The intended sense of this specimen's cell subset or site label: cells isolated with a human naive T-cell isolation kit. The source of this sequence is a woman between 45 and 65 years old in good health. The rearrangement combines TRBV27 with TRBJ2-1; the D segment cannot be called with confidence. The nucleotide sequence is given as TGTGCCAGCACGGGCCCAAATGAGCAGTTCTTC. This translates into CASTGPNEQFF.